The 18 T cell receptor beta chains given below trace back to one sample, sequenced in a study of identifying expanded T cells in peripheral blood. Here immunoSEQ multiplex PCR was the method, and the copy in TCRdb shows in-frame clones only, minus some. The sample holds 120,000 or so clones, over 65% seen once. The specimen sequenced was blood. These receptors all come from a person aged 18 to 69 in good health.

V usage is TRBV7-9 and J usage is TRBJ1-3, with D unclear. The V gene's germline CDR1 is SEHNR and CDR2 FQNEAQ (reference sequence). This CDR3 contains 13 residues. The ends were cut back, 1 base at V and 3 bases at J, with 4 bases in the middle. As DNA, the CDR3 is TGTGCCAGCAGCTTAGTCCTTGGAAACACCATATATTTT. Protein sequence: CASSLVLGNTIYF.

This clone was observed a single time. The chain has TRBV6-4 and TRBJ2-2, with 10 bases lining up with TRBD2. Germline V gives CDR1 MRHNA, CDR2 SNTAGT. There are 15 residues in the CDR3. V dropped 5 bases and J dropped 6; count of bases not matched to a gene: 6. CDR3 in DNA: TGTGCCAGCAGTCCTAGCGGGGGCCGTTCCGGGGAGCTGTTTTTT. Amino acids: CASSPSGGRSGELFF.

This chain connects TRBV4-1 to TRBJ1-5; 7 bases align to TRBD1. The germline V gene encodes CDR1 MGHRA and CDR2 YSYEKL. After removal of 4 bases from V and 5 bases from J, the junction contained 17 bases not matched to a gene. The CDR3 totals 18 residues. CDR3 DNA sequence: TGCGCCAGCAGCCCCATCCTTTGGGACAGACGGGAAGATCAGCCCCAGCATTTT. It codes for CASSPILWDRREDQPQHF.

The chain joins TRBV11-1 to TRBJ1-1; D possibly corresponds to TRBD1 (5 bases). In germline, CDR1 is SGHAT, CDR2 FQDESV (reference sequence). Trimming removed 4 bases at V and 5 bases at J, with 20 bases between. This CDR3 has 16 residues. The CDR3 loop is CASSSLTRGARTEAFF. The CDR3 bases are TGTGCCAGCAGCTCTCTAACACGGGGCGCGAGGACTGAAGCTTTCTTT.

This clone was seen once. The chain has TRBV6-1 and TRBJ1-4; 7 nucleotides agree with TRBD1. This CDR3 is 14 amino acids long. Germline lookup yields CDR1 MNHNS and CDR2 SASEGT. Trimming at V came to 5 bases and at J to 6 bases, leaving 6 bases not matched to a gene. As DNA, the CDR3 is TGTGCCAGCAGTCCCCGGGACAGCGATGAAAAACTGTTTTTT. Translation: CASSPRDSDEKLFF.

The rearrangement uses TRBV7-2 and TRBJ2-5; D is unresolved. The length of the CDR3 is 13 residues. The V end was cut by 3 bases, the J end by 3 bases, with 8 bases between. Germline V gene sequence: CDR1 SGHTA, CDR2 FQGNSA. The chain's CDR3 is CASSFSHKETQYF. The CDR3 DNA sequence: TGTGCCAGCAGCTTTTCGCATAAAGAGACCCAGTACTTC.

J is TRBJ2-7 and V is TRBV7-2, with 11 bases aligning to TRBD1. Germline-derived CDR1 and CDR2 are SGHTA and FQGNSA. This CDR3 spans 14 amino acids. The V gene end was trimmed by 4 bases and the J gene end by 6 bases; junction bases not matched to a gene: 5. The CDR3 nucleotides are TGTGCCAGCAGCTCCGGACAGGGGGCGTCCGAGCAGTACTTC. Its protein is CASSSGQGASEQYF.

Worth noting for this clone: Relative to the germline gene, one junction end is altered; a read error may explain this. The genes are TRBV29-1 and TRBJ2-1; 8 bases agree with TRBD1. Per the germline V gene, CDR1 is SQVTM and CDR2 is ANQGSEA. CDR3 length: 14 residues. This CDR3 is CSVEGQGGYNEQFF. CDR3 DNA: TGCAGCGTGGAAGGACAGGGAGGCTACAATGAGCAGTTCTTC.

The chain has TRBV6-6 and TRBJ1-2; D gene uncertain. The CDR3 extends over 13 amino acids. Trimming removed 10 bases at V and 3 bases at J, with 15 bases between. CDR1 MNHNY and CDR2 SVGAGI come from the germline V gene (reference sequence). For the CDR3, the DNA is TGTGCCACCTCCGGCCGACCCGACTATGGCTACACCTTC. Its protein product is CATSGRPDYGYTF.

The chain has TRBV6-1 and TRBJ1-1, with 8 nucleotides matching TRBD1. The V and J ends lost 4 bases and 5 bases, in that order; junction bases with no gene match: 9. From germline, CDR1 is MNHNS and CDR2 SASEGT. The CDR3 has 15 amino acids. CDR3 nucleotide sequence: TGTGCCAGCAGTGTTATGATGACAGGGGAGACTGAAGCTTTCTTT. Encoded protein: CASSVMMTGETEAFF.

V gene TRBV19 combines with J gene TRBJ2-5, with 9 bases matching TRBD1. This CDR3 contains 16 residues. The germline V gene encodes CDR1 LNHDA and CDR2 SQIVND (reference sequence). The trim removed 4 bases at V and 4 bases at J, leaving 10 bases unmatched. The CDR3 reads CASSRSRTGDGETQYF. The CDR3 DNA is TGTGCCAGTAGTAGGTCCAGGACAGGGGACGGAGAGACCCAGTACTTC. Full variable domain (missing parts from reference TRBV19 and TRBJ2-5): DGGITQSPKYLFRKEGQNVTLSCEQNLNHDAMYWYRQDPGQGLRLIYYSQIVNDFQKGDIAEGYSVSREKKESFPLTVTSAQKNPTAFYLCASSRSRTGDGETQYFGPGTRLLVL.

The genes are TRBV2 and TRBJ2-7; D remains ambiguous. The V gene's germline CDR1 is SNHLY and CDR2 FYNNEI. Deletions cut 8 bases from V and 3 bases from J, with 14 bases between. This CDR3 is built from 13 residues. The CDR3 DNA follows: TGTGCCAGCTTTAGCTCAACCCACTACGAGCAGTACTTC. This sequence encodes CASFSSTHYEQYF.

V is TRBV7-9 and J is TRBJ2-3; 9 bases agree with TRBD2. Germline V gives CDR1 SEHNR, CDR2 FQNEAQ (reference sequence). The CDR3 sequence is 17 residues long. With V trimmed by 1 base and J by 4 bases, 9 bases remained unmatched. The CDR3 sequence is CASSLVVGGGAADTQYF. For the CDR3, the DNA is TGTGCCAGCAGCTTAGTCGTTGGCGGGGGGGCCGCAGATACGCAGTATTTT.

The gene calls are TRBV7-9 and TRBJ1-3; D unresolved. The germline V and J ends were trimmed by 1 base and 0 bases, with 4 bases remaining between them. The CDR3 length is 14 residues. From germline, CDR1 is SEHNR and CDR2 FQNEAQ (reference sequence). The CDR3 loop is CASSLEISGNTIYF. For the CDR3, the DNA is TGTGCCAGCAGCTTAGAGATCTCTGGAAACACCATATATTTT.

This clone was picked up a small number of times. The chain uses TRBV30 and TRBJ1-2; D is uncertain. Germline CDR1 and CDR2: GTSNPN and SVGIG (reference sequence). V gave up 0 bases and J gave up 8 bases, with 13 bases separating them. CDR3 length: 13 amino acids. In DNA, the CDR3 is TGTGCCTGGAGTGTAGGGCAGGCGGGAGGCTACACCTTC. Translation: CAWSVGQAGGYTF.

The J gene is TRBJ1-2, the V gene TRBV30, with D possibly being TRBD1 (5 bases). The CDR3 is 13 amino acids. Trimming removed 2 bases at V and 7 bases at J, with 14 bases between. The germline V gene encodes CDR1 GTSNPN and CDR2 SVGIG (reference sequence). The CDR3 sequence is CAWSTTGTSGYTF. DNA of the CDR3: TGTGCCTGGAGTACAACCGGGACGAGTGGCTACACCTTC.

Only one count was recorded for this clone. This rearrangement joins TRBV5-4 to TRBJ2-1, with 8 nucleotides matching TRBD1. V dropped 7 bases and J dropped 8; count of bases not matched to a gene: 14. The CDR3 runs to 15 residues. Germline CDR1 is SGHNT and CDR2 is YYREEE (reference sequence). This CDR3 reads CASRPYQGALDEQFF. CDR3 nucleotide sequence: TGTGCCAGCCGACCGTATCAGGGGGCGCTGGATGAGCAGTTCTTC.

V is TRBV4-1 and J is TRBJ2-2; TRBD2 matches 8 bases. Trimming cost V 1 base and J 0 bases; bases outside gene matches: 10. Per germline, CDR1 MGHRA and CDR2 YSYEKL. The length of the CDR3 is 19 residues. Here the CDR3 reads CASSQGVLRRGANTGELFF. CDR3 sequence (DNA): TGCGCCAGCAGCCAAGGGGTCCTAAGGCGGGGGGCGAACACCGGGGAGCTGTTTTTT.